This passage covers 14 T cell receptor beta chains from one sample sequenced in a study of CD8 T cells in Susac syndrome (dated by TCRdb to 2018 to 2020). Libraries came from the immunoSEQ multiplex PCR assay. RNA was extracted using the RNeasy kit, and about 0.5 to 1 ug of the RNA was reverse transcribed with random hexamers. In TCRdb, the public reads were trimmed at Q25 with fastp and aligned with MiXCR, with productive beta chains retained. Rows are unified per CDR3 protein, each entry keeping the most common DNA and genes. This sample is represented by 73,000 or so distinct CDR3 sequences; roughly 94% of them were singletons. 0.3% to 0.4% of the sample is held by the ten biggest clonotypes. Sequencing was carried out using CD8+ T cells from PBMCs. These receptors came from a human donor with multiple sclerosis.

This clonotype was observed a single time. The chain links TRBV6-1 to TRBJ2-2, with D tentatively TRBD1 (6 bases). Germline CDR1 MNHNS, CDR2 SASEGT. The length of the CDR3 is 16 residues. With 6 bases removed from V and 1 base from J, the gap between germline ends came to 15 bases. The CDR3 DNA follows: TGTGCCAGCAGCAGAACGGGACAAATGAACACCGGGGAGCTGTTTTTT. Its translation is CASSRTGQMNTGELFF.

The J gene is TRBJ2-7, the V gene TRBV19; 10 nucleotides match TRBD1. The V and J ends lost 5 bases and 3 bases, in that order; junction bases with no gene match: 4. Germline CDR1 is LNHDA and CDR2 is SQIVND (reference sequence). There are 14 residues in the CDR3. The CDR3 spells CASSVRTGGYEQYF. The CDR3 DNA follows: TGTGCCAGTAGTGTACGGACAGGGGGCTACGAGCAGTACTTC.

The rearrangement links TRBV27 to TRBJ2-3; D possibly corresponds to TRBD2 (6 bases). Germline V gives CDR1 MNHEY, CDR2 SMNVEV (reference sequence). V dropped 10 bases and J dropped 2 bases, with 19 bases sitting between them. The CDR3 extends over 15 amino acids. The CDR3 spells CATRGVEDYTDTQYF. CDR3 sequence (DNA): TGTGCCACCAGAGGGGTTGAGGACTACACAGATACGCAGTATTTT.

This chain links TRBV4-1 with TRBJ1-2, with D hard to call. The V end lost 5 bases, the J end lost 7 bases, and 17 bases lay between the germline ends. The CDR3 is made up of 14 amino acids. Germline CDR1 is MGHRA and CDR2 is YSYEKL. CDR3 sequence (DNA): TGCGCCAGCAGCGGGGTCGGAGTCTCTAGTGGCTACACCTTC. The encoded protein is CASSGVGVSSGYTF.

The chain employs TRBV7-2 and TRBJ2-1; the D gene is possibly TRBD2 (5 bases). V was shortened by 0 bases and J by 7 bases, with 7 bases between the two germline ends. The length of the CDR3 is 13 residues. Germline V CDR1 and CDR2: SGHTA, FQGNSA. CDR3 coding DNA: TGTGCCAGCAGCTTAGCCTCGGGGAATGAGCAGTTCTTC. It encodes CASSLASGNEQFF.

V and J are TRBV12-3 or TRBV12-4 and TRBJ2-7; D uncertain. This CDR3 is built from 14 residues. Trimming removed 5 bases at V and 0 bases at J, with 11 bases between. DNA of the CDR3: TGTGCCAGCAGTCCGGAGTCCCGCTCCTACGAGCAGTACTTC. Residues: CASSPESRSYEQYF.

The chain couples TRBV9 to TRBJ2-2, with 7 bases that match TRBD2. Germline V CDR1 and CDR2: SGDLS, YYNGEE. The CDR3 sequence is 14 residues long. V trimming: 9 bases; J trimming: 4 bases; junction bases outside the gene matches: 9. The CDR3 reads CATREGGGTGELFF. The CDR3 region has the DNA TGTGCCACTAGGGAGGGCGGCGGCACCGGGGAGCTGTTTTTT. Full variable domain (remainder filled in from reference TRBV9 and TRBJ2-2): DSGVTQTPKHLITATGQRVTLRCSPRSGDLSVYWYQQSLDQGLQFLIQYYNGEERAKGNILERFSAQQFPDLHSELNLSSLELGDSALYFCATREGGGTGELFFGEGSRLTVL.

This clonotype was seen just once. The chain is built from TRBV10-3 and TRBJ1-5; D uncertain. The CDR3 sequence is 16 residues long. The V gene's germline CDR1 is ENHRY and CDR2 SYGVKD. Trimming cost V 0 bases and J 1 base, with 10 bases left between them. CDR3 sequence reads: CAISESRQESNQPQHF. The CDR3 DNA sequence: TGTGCCATCAGTGAGTCGAGGCAGGAAAGCAATCAGCCCCAGCATTTT.

The chain carries TRBV27 and TRBJ1-4; 7 bases line up with TRBD1. Germline values: CDR1 MNHEY, CDR2 SMNVEV (reference sequence). V was pared by 5 bases and J by 0 bases, with 9 bases of the junction left unmatched. The CDR3 totals 17 residues. The CDR3 loop is CASSLDGDSATNEKLFF. The DNA for the CDR3 is TGTGCCAGCAGTCTCGACGGGGACAGTGCAACTAATGAAAAACTGTTTTTT.

J is TRBJ2-7 and V is TRBV4-2; 8 bases fit TRBD2. The V gene's germline CDR1 is LGHNA and CDR2 YNFKEQ. Trimming cost V 0 bases and J 3 bases; bases outside gene matches: 10. This CDR3 contains 17 residues. The CDR3 reads CASSQDFSTSGVYEQYF. CDR3 bases: TGTGCCAGCAGCCAAGATTTCAGCACTAGCGGAGTCTACGAGCAGTACTTC.

This rearrangement joins TRBV27 to TRBJ1-1; the D is unclear. V lost 3 bases and J lost 1, with 6 bases in between. Germline loops: CDR1 MNHEY, CDR2 SMNVEV (reference sequence). The CDR3 loop spans 13 amino acids. CDR3 nucleotides: TGTGCCAGCAGTTTGGAGTGGAACACTGAAGCTTTCTTT. It translates to CASSLEWNTEAFF.

This rearrangement joins TRBV12-3 or TRBV12-4 to TRBJ2-7; weak D call: TRBD1 (5 bases). V lost 3 bases and J 5 bases, leaving 8 bases between the germline ends. The CDR3 is made up of 12 amino acids. In nucleotides, the CDR3 is TGTGCCAGCAGTTTCAAGGGGCACGAGCAGTACTTC. It yields the protein CASSFKGHEQYF.

The chain links TRBV7-8 to TRBJ2-5; D remains ambiguous. V dropped 2 bases and J dropped 9 bases, with 13 bases sitting between them. CDR1 is SGHVS, CDR2 FQNEAQ, per germline. The CDR3 consists of 13 residues. Here the CDR3 DNA reads TGTGCCAGCAGCTTAAGTACAACGAGTCCCCAGTACTTC. This gives the protein CASSLSTTSPQYF.

The genes are TRBV13 and TRBJ2-5; 9 nucleotides line up with TRBD2. The CDR3 is made up of 14 amino acids. Losses at the gene ends were 5 bases for V and 5 bases for J; bases not matched to a gene: 6. Germline V gene data show CDR1 as PRHDT and CDR2 as FYEKMQ (reference sequence). The CDR3, as DNA: TGTGCCAGCAGCGCGGGAGGGGGAGGGGAGACCCAGTACTTC. It specifies CASSAGGGGETQYF.